This T cell receptor beta chain was sequenced in a study of cytomegalovirus exposure and HLA in healthy donors. Findings of the study overall: Follow-up analysis later connected one missense variant in DCLRE1C with trimming of TCR beta V- and J-genes. Analyzed later, association rates of TCRs varied across HLA loci, with DRB1 most and HLA-C fewest.

After removal of 7 bases from V and 7 bases from J, the junction contained 5 bases not matched to a gene. Germline V gene lookup returns CDR1 MNHEY and CDR2 SMNVEV (reference sequence). This CDR3 has 14 amino acids. In regard to this clone: Its antigen is unidentified.

Primers: 60 Vbeta forward and 13 Jbeta reverse. The protocol was immunoSEQ multiplex PCR, while the TCRdb copy is restricted to in-frame clones and leaves out a portion. The table has about 85,000 clones, about 80% seen once. This TCR was sampled from a woman between 45 and 65 years old in good health and CMV-seropositive. The chain joins TRBV27 to TRBJ1-4, with 11 bases that match TRBD1. Sequenced: PBMCs. CDR3 protein: CASKRTGGTEKLFF. The DNA of the CDR3 is TGTGCCAGCAAGCGGACAGGGGGCACTGAAAAACTGTTTTTT.